This T cell receptor beta chain comes out of a study of identifying expanded T cells in peripheral blood. With 2 bases clipped from V and 0 bases from J, the junction kept 2 bases outside the gene matches. CDR3 size: 16 residues. Per germline, CDR1 SGHVS and CDR2 FNYEAQ. Here immunoSEQ multiplex PCR was the method, and the copy in TCRdb shows in-frame clones only, minus some. Here the sample spans some 100,000 clones, 88% being singletons. V is TRBV7-6 and J is TRBJ2-2; TRBD2 aligns across 8 bases. The sequenced sample consisted of blood. The TCR sequence derives from a person aged 18 to 70 in good health. For the CDR3, the DNA is TGTGCCAGCAGCTTATGGCGGGGGGCGAACACCGGGGAGCTGTTTTTT. The encoded protein is CASSLWRGANTGELFF.